The clone carrying this T cell receptor (beta chain) was observed once. Its specificity is not known. Primers: 60 Vbeta forward and 13 Jbeta reverse. The assay was immunoSEQ multiplex PCR, and TCRdb's table has in-frame clones only and misses some. The sample holds 80,000 to 100,000 clones; around 66% are singletons and the top ten take over 12%. V gave up 3 bases and J gave up 3 bases, with 12 bases separating them. CDR3 size: 15 residues. Germline V gene sequence: CDR1 SGHAT, CDR2 FQNNGV. The entry originates in a study of cytomegalovirus exposure and HLA in healthy donors. Findings and limits, study-wide: Accurate prediction of most subjects' HLA-A and HLA-B alleles from TCR beta sequences was reported. Cytomegalovirus status, reportedly, was diagnosed with high specificity and sensitivity by the classifier.

Donors in the study were healthy people who gave bone marrow. The chain couples TRBV11-2 to TRBJ2-1, with a tentative D call TRBD1 (7 bases). This receptor was identified in a woman in her 40s in good health and CMV-seropositive. The sequencing sample was made of PBMCs. The CDR3 DNA reads as TGTGCCAGCAGCTTGGAGGGACAGTACTACAATGAGCAGTTCTTC. Protein sequence: CASSLEGQYYNEQFF.